These 21 T cell receptor beta chains originate from one sample sequenced in a study of Graves' ophthalmopathy and Graves' hyperthyroidism. From RNA, the CDR3 regions of TCR beta chains were amplified and sequenced. The first round was an RT-PCR with HTBI primers, and the second round was a multiplex PCR. One entry per CDR3 protein results from TCRdb running MiXCR on the multiplex PCR reads. The table shows 300,000 to 450,000 distinct CDR3 sequences, with about 18% occurring only once. What was sequenced was peripheral blood. Receptor source: an adult woman with stable Graves' hyperthyroidism.

This clonotype was found many times. V and J are TRBV19 and TRBJ1-2; no definite D call. The germline V gene has CDR1 LNHDA and CDR2 SQIVND (reference sequence). CDR3 length: 15 amino acids. Trimming shortened V by 4 bases and J by 1 base, and 13 bases separated the two germline ends. Written as DNA, the CDR3 is TGTGCCAGTAGTACAAGGACCTCTCGTAACTATGGCTACACCTTC. Its translation: CASSTRTSRNYGYTF.

This clonotype was observed at least ten times. The chain joins TRBV7-2 to TRBJ2-7, with 8 bases aligning to TRBD1. The CDR3 runs to 15 residues. The V gene end was trimmed by 2 bases and the J gene end by 5 bases; junction bases not matched to a gene: 8. Germline V gene data show CDR1 as SGHTA and CDR2 as FQGNSA. DNA of the CDR3: TGTGCCAGCAGCTTAAGCGCCAGGGGGCACAACGAGCAGTACTTC. Its protein is CASSLSARGHNEQYF.

This clonotype was recorded a few times. This chain connects TRBV20-1 to TRBJ2-7, with 10 bases lining up with TRBD2. V gave up 1 base and J gave up 4 bases; unmatched junction bases: 7. CDR3 length: 15 amino acids. Germline V lookup: CDR1 DFQATT, CDR2 SNEGSKA (reference sequence). The CDR3 is CSARGSSGSRYEQYF. CDR3 in DNA: TGCAGTGCTAGAGGGTCTAGCGGGAGTAGGTACGAGCAGTACTTC.

V gene TRBV15 combines with J gene TRBJ2-5; tentatively, D is TRBD2 (6 bases). Germline CDR1 LNHNV, CDR2 YYDKDF (reference sequence). The CDR3 totals 14 residues. The V and J ends lost 3 bases and 4 bases respectively, with 12 bases between them. CDR3 residues: CATSSPGDGETQYF. CDR3 nucleotide sequence: TGTGCCACCAGCAGCCCGGGGGACGGAGAGACCCAGTACTTC.

There are many counts of this clonotype. This chain connects TRBV7-9 to TRBJ1-2, with 7 bases identical to TRBD1. V was clipped by 6 bases and J by 10 bases; unmatched bases: 14. CDR3 size: 14 residues. The germline V gene encodes CDR1 SEHNR and CDR2 FQNEAQ (reference sequence). In nucleotides, the CDR3 is TGTGCCAGCAGGCCCGGGACAGCCGGTTTTGACTACACCTTC. Its protein is CASRPGTAGFDYTF.

This clonotype was detected many times. This chain joins TRBV4-1 and TRBJ2-7, with D maybe TRBD2 (6 bases). Per the germline V gene, CDR1 is MGHRA and CDR2 is YSYEKL. The CDR3 sequence is 16 residues long. Trimming left V 1 base short and J 5 bases short, with 18 bases between. DNA of the CDR3: TGCGCCAGCAGCCAAGTTTGGCCTAGCGATGGCGACGAGCAGTACTTC. It encodes CASSQVWPSDGDEQYF.

This clonotype was counted at least ten times. The J gene is TRBJ2-5, the V gene TRBV14; 11 nucleotides align to TRBD2. The germline gives CDR1 SGHDN, CDR2 FVKESK. The CDR3 contains 17 residues. J was trimmed by 1 base and V by 0 bases; bases with no gene match: 4. The CDR3: CASSQDATSGTQETQYF. The CDR3 bases are TGTGCCAGCAGCCAAGATGCGACTAGCGGGACCCAAGAGACCCAGTACTTC.

This clonotype came up many times. The rearrangement links TRBV6-5 to TRBJ2-7, with D possibly being TRBD1 (6 bases). Germline CDR1 reads MNHEY; CDR2 reads SVGAGI. The CDR3 consists of 15 residues. V dropped 2 bases and J dropped 3 bases, with 14 bases sitting between them. Written as DNA, the CDR3 is TGTGCCAGCAGTTACGGGGTGCAGGGGAGCTACGAGCAGTACTTC. Translation: CASSYGVQGSYEQYF.

At least ten counts were recorded for this clonotype. This rearrangement joins TRBV20-1 to TRBJ2-2; the D gene is possibly TRBD2 (6 bases). The V and J ends lost 6 bases and 4 bases respectively, with 18 bases between them. CDR3 length: 15 residues. Germline CDR1 and CDR2: DFQATT and SNEGSKA (reference sequence). The CDR3 bases are TGCAGTGCAATTCCCCAACTAGCCTCCACCGGGGAGCTGTTTTTT. Residues: CSAIPQLASTGELFF.

This clonotype was observed many times. This sequence joins TRBV28 and TRBJ2-5, with TRBD1 identical over 8 bases. Per the germline V gene, CDR1 is MDHEN and CDR2 is SYDVKM. J gave up 5 bases and V 3 bases, and 8 bases lay outside the gene matches. CDR3 length: 15 residues. The CDR3 sequence: CASSFSDRGGETQYF. DNA for the CDR3: TGTGCCAGCAGTTTCAGCGACAGGGGAGGCGAGACCCAGTACTTC.

At least ten counts were recorded for this clonotype. The chain carries TRBV28 and TRBJ1-1; possible D gene TRBD1, 6 bases. The germline V gene has CDR1 MDHEN and CDR2 SYDVKM. Deletions cut 6 bases from V and 1 base from J, with 15 bases between. The CDR3 runs 15 residues. The CDR3 protein is CASRKVRGRNTEAFF. CDR3 nucleotide sequence: TGTGCCAGCAGAAAAGTTAGGGGGAGGAACACTGAAGCTTTCTTT.

For this clonotype: At one of its ends the junction is not consistent with the germline gene, which may arise from a read error. J is TRBJ2-7 and V is TRBV6-1; D perhaps matches TRBD1 (6 bases). Germline CDR1 is MNHNS and CDR2 is SASEGT. This CDR3 region has 13 residues. The chain's CDR3 is CASNREISYEQDF. CDR3 coding DNA: TGTGCCAGCAACAGGGAAATCTCCTACGAGCAGGACTTC.

This clonotype came up many times. V is TRBV6-1 and J is TRBJ2-5; TRBD2 aligns across 10 bases. The trim removed 5 bases at V and 1 base at J, leaving 10 bases unmatched. Looked up from germline, CDR1 is MNHNS and CDR2 is SASEGT. CDR3 length equals 17 residues. This chain's CDR3 is CASSTQLASGGQETQYF. The CDR3 DNA follows: TGTGCCAGCAGTACACAACTGGCTAGCGGGGGCCAAGAGACCCAGTACTTC.

This clonotype was counted at least ten times. The chain is built from TRBV24-1 and TRBJ2-7; D may be TRBD2 (5 bases). The CDR3 has 14 residues. Germline assignment: CDR1 KGHDR and CDR2 SFDVKD. Trimming stripped 3 bases from V and 0 bases from J, with 8 bases between. As DNA, the CDR3 is TGTGCCACCAGTGATCCGGGATCCTCCTACGAGCAGTACTTC. It codes for CATSDPGSSYEQYF.

This clonotype was detected many times. The CDR3: CAWSVGGASGQPQHF. DNA for the CDR3: TGTGCCTGGAGTGTTGGGGGGGCTTCTGGTCAGCCCCAGCATTTT. This rearrangement joins TRBV30 to TRBJ1-5; D is possibly TRBD1 (6 bases). CDR1 is GTSNPN, CDR2 SVGIG, per germline (reference sequence). Trimming removed 0 bases from V and 6 bases from J, with 15 bases in between. The CDR3 loop spans 15 amino acids. Full variable domain (outside the CDR3, taken from reference TRBV30 and TRBJ1-5): SQTIHQWPATLVQPVGSPLSLECTVEGTSNPNLYWYRQAAGRGLQLLFYSVGIGQISSEVPQNLSASRPQDRQFILSSKKLLLSDSGFYLCAWSVGGASGQPQHFGDGTRLSIL.

Ten or more counts support this clonotype. The V call is TRBV20-1, the J call TRBJ1-2; D might be TRBD1 (6 bases). CDR1 is DFQATT, CDR2 SNEGSKA, per germline (reference sequence). V was cut by 1 base and J by 0 bases, with 12 bases left in between. CDR3 length: 15 residues. The CDR3 loop is CSARARDTPNYGYTF. DNA of the CDR3: TGCAGTGCTAGAGCCCGGGACACTCCTAACTATGGCTACACCTTC.

This clonotype was observed at least ten times. The chain is built from TRBV2 and TRBJ2-7, with 7 bases fitting TRBD2. J lost 5 bases, V lost 7 bases, and 5 bases had no gene match. From germline, CDR1 is SNHLY and CDR2 FYNNEI. The length of the CDR3 is 12 residues. CDR3 DNA: TGTGCCAGCACGCGGGAGCGCGACGAGCAGTACTTC. Its translation is CASTRERDEQYF.

The sample holds many counts of this clonotype. The chain joins TRBV12-3 or TRBV12-4 to TRBJ1-1; possibly TRBD1 for D (5 bases). The CDR3 covers 14 residues. V lost 2 bases, J lost 6 bases, and 13 bases lay in between. In DNA form, the CDR3 reads TGTGCCAGCAGTTTATCAGGGTTTCCATCTGAAGCTTTCTTT. Protein product: CASSLSGFPSEAFF.

This clonotype was recorded at least ten times. This chain connects TRBV10-3 to TRBJ2-2; 7 bases align to TRBD1. The CDR3 runs 16 residues. The ends lost 6 bases at V and 5 bases at J; junction bases unmatched: 12. CDR1 ENHRY and CDR2 SYGVKD come from the germline V gene. The CDR3 sequence: CAIREKLTGTTGELFF. Written as DNA, the CDR3 is TGTGCCATCAGGGAGAAGCTGACAGGGACGACCGGGGAGCTGTTTTTT.

This clonotype came up many times. The chain is built from TRBV28 and TRBJ2-5, with D perhaps matching TRBD2 (6 bases). This CDR3 contains 16 residues. Trimming stripped 4 bases from V and 0 bases from J, with 15 bases between. CDR1 is MDHEN and CDR2 is SYDVKM in the germline V gene. CDR3 sequence: CASSSTGTSYQETQYF. In DNA, the CDR3 is TGTGCCAGCAGTTCGACCGGGACTTCGTACCAAGAGACCCAGTACTTC. The full variable domain, completed using reference TRBV28 and TRBJ2-5, is DVKVTQSSRYLVKRTGEKVFLECVQDMDHENMFWYRQDPGLGLRLIYFSYDVKMKEKGDIPEGYSVSREKKERFSLILESASTNQTSMYLCASSSTGTSYQETQYFGPGTRLLVL.

This clonotype was detected many times. The V gene is TRBV10-1, the J gene TRBJ1-2; 7 bases fit TRBD1. Germline V gene lookup returns CDR1 WNHNN and CDR2 SYGVQD (reference sequence). The CDR3 length is 13 residues. The ends lost 3 bases at V and 4 bases at J; junction bases unmatched: 2. The CDR3 DNA follows: TGCGCCAGCAGTGAATCAGGGGGCTATGGCTACACCTTC. Translation: CASSESGGYGYTF.